This TCR beta chain was identified during a study of cytomegalovirus exposure and HLA in healthy donors. Study details: Out of roughly 200 million T cells, an earlier analysis found fewer than 140 million unique TCR beta sequences in total. Findings of the study overall: Previously analyzed data showed that most TCR beta V segments were productive at a frequency of about 87% or about 30%. The study reported that TCR beta sequences accurately predicted HLA-A and HLA-B alleles in most subjects.

J gave up 7 bases and V 6 bases, and 3 bases lay outside the gene matches. The CDR3 covers 12 residues. The germline V gene has CDR1 MNHNS and CDR2 SASEGT. Vbeta (60) and Jbeta (13) primers were used in the PCR. Using immunoSEQ multiplex PCR, the repertoire was profiled, and TCRdb retains in-frame clones only, with some absent. The sample records fewer than 350,000 clones, about 90% being singletons. A remark on this clone: Its antigen is still unknown.

The sequence derives from a woman aged 18-29 years in good health and CMV-seronegative. Material: PBMCs. The chain is built from TRBV6-1 and TRBJ1-1, with 9 bases aligning to TRBD1. In DNA, the CDR3 is TGTGCCAGCAGAAGGGACAGGGATGAAGCTTTCTTT. Amino acid sequence: CASRRDRDEAFF.